These 20 T cell receptor beta chains originate from one sample sequenced in a study of vaccination and CD4 T cells after COVID-19 (dated by TCRdb to 2021 to 2024). No antigen has been assigned to these receptors. What this sample's treatment or condition label stands for: approximately nine-day PBMC culture with coronavirus spike peptide pools or control peptides (ViraFEST assay). The library was prepared using PCR. The reads were generated on an Illumina iSeq 100. DNA from cultured CD4+ T cells underwent TCR sequencing with the Oncomine TCR Beta short-read assay at the Johns Hopkins FTIC core. TCRdb ran its own pipeline on the public reads, namely fastp trimming at Q25 and MiXCR clone calling, and kept in-frame beta chains. Rows merge per CDR3 protein into single entries with the most common DNA and genes. Present in this sample are about 10,000 distinct CDR3 sequences, about 60% of which were seen just once. Roughly 17% of the sample is held by the ten biggest clonotypes.

Sequenced input: CD4+ T cells from blood, cultured in vitro. Every receptor here comes from a human donor who had recovered from COVID-19.

The chain is built from TRBV27 and TRBJ2-5; D may match TRBD1 or TRBD2 (5 bases each). The CDR3 is made up of 14 amino acids. The V end was cut by 7 bases, the J end by 5 bases, with 17 bases between. Germline-derived CDR1 and CDR2 are MNHEY and SMNVEV (reference sequence). The CDR3 coding sequence is TGTGCCAGCAATCGGGACGGTCCGCGGGAGACCCAGTACTTC. It is translated as CASNRDGPRETQYF.

This clonotype was recorded once. The chain combines TRBV5-8 with TRBJ1-6; unclear D gene. Trimming removed 2 bases from V and 0 bases from J, with 15 bases in between. The CDR3 has 18 residues. Germline V gene sequence: CDR1 SGHTS, CDR2 YDEGEE. The CDR3 reads CASSLKTHRSSYNSPLHF. The CDR3, as DNA: TGTGCCAGCAGCTTAAAAACACACCGAAGCTCCTATAATTCACCCCTCCACTTT.

The chain uses TRBV24-1 and TRBJ1-5, with TRBD1 matching over 7 bases. Germline-derived CDR1 and CDR2 are KGHDR and SFDVKD. V lost 3 bases, J lost 3 bases, and 10 bases stayed unmatched. This CDR3 has 17 amino acids. In DNA form, the CDR3 reads TGTGCCACCAGTGATGGGAGGACAGGAGACTTCAATCAGCCCCAGCATTTT. Residues: CATSDGRTGDFNQPQHF.

V gene TRBV7-2 combines with J gene TRBJ1-1; 8 bases are a match to TRBD1. The germline gives CDR1 SGHTA, CDR2 FQGNSA. Trimming took 4 bases from V and 5 from J; bases not matched to a gene: 9. The CDR3 extends over 15 amino acids. In DNA, the CDR3 is TGTGCCAGCAGCTCCACAGGGGGGGTCGGGACTGAAGCTTTCTTT. Amino acids: CASSSTGGVGTEAFF.

This clonotype was detected a few times. The CDR3 DNA is TGTGCCAGCAAGGGACAGTCCTACGAGCAGTACTTC. Its protein product is CASKGQSYEQYF. V and J are TRBV2 and TRBJ2-7, with 7 bases matching TRBD1. Germline trimming cut 7 bases from V and 1 base from J; bases unmatched to any gene: 1. CDR1 and CDR2 from the germline V gene are SNHLY and FYNNEI. The CDR3 is 12 residues long. Full variable domain (remainder filled in from reference TRBV2 and TRBJ2-7): EPEVTQTPSHQVTQMGQEVILRCVPISNHLYFYWYRQILGQKVEFLVSFYNNEISEKSEIFDDQFSVERPDGSNFTLKIRSTKLEDSAMYFCASKGQSYEQYFGPGTRLTVT.

This clonotype turned up a few times. The rearrangement links TRBV6-1 to TRBJ1-5; perhaps TRBD1 as D (6 bases). Germline V CDR1 and CDR2: MNHNS, SASEGT. The CDR3 loop spans 14 amino acids. Trimming took off 3 bases at V and 5 bases at J, with 11 bases between the two ends. CDR3 in DNA: TGTGCCAGCAGTGAGGCCCGGGGGCATCAGCCCCAGCATTTT. Amino acids: CASSEARGHQPQHF.

This chain connects TRBV28 to TRBJ1-2, with 7 bases that match TRBD1. With V trimmed by 5 bases and J by 0 bases, 9 bases remained unmatched. The CDR3 consists of 16 residues. From germline, CDR1 is MDHEN and CDR2 SYDVKM. The CDR3 nucleotides are TGTGCCAGCAGTGCCCCCGGGACAGTAGCTAACTATGGCTACACCTTC. This codes for CASSAPGTVANYGYTF.

This clonotype was counted between two and nine times. The V gene is TRBV6-1, the J gene TRBJ2-1; D call uncertain. CDR1 is MNHNS and CDR2 is SASEGT in the germline V gene. The CDR3 runs to 14 residues. Trimming shortened V by 2 bases and J by 2 bases, and 7 bases separated the two germline ends. Here the CDR3 DNA reads TGTGCCAGCAGTGAACTAGGGACCTACAATGAGCAGTTCTTC. Its translation: CASSELGTYNEQFF.

The table lists this clonotype with a few counts. This chain joins TRBV20-1 and TRBJ1-1; a possible D gene is TRBD1 (6 bases). The CDR3 sequence is 13 residues long. CDR1 and CDR2 (germline): DFQATT, SNEGSKA (reference sequence). Trimming pared 1 base from V and 1 base from J, leaving 7 bases between. CDR3 loop: CSARGQANTEAFF. The CDR3 bases are TGCAGTGCTAGAGGACAGGCGAACACTGAAGCTTTCTTT.

The V gene is TRBV2, the J gene TRBJ2-7; TRBD2 aligns across 11 bases. Trimming cost V 1 base and J 4 bases; bases outside gene matches: 3. Germline V CDR1 and CDR2: SNHLY, FYNNEI. The CDR3 is 15 residues long. CDR3 nucleotide sequence: TGTGCCAGCAGTGAAGAGCTAGCGGGAGGTTACGAGCAGTACTTC. It codes for CASSEELAGGYEQYF.

Notes on this clonotype: The junction and the germline gene differ at one end; a read error may be behind it. The chain is built from TRBV7-7 and TRBJ2-2; 9 nucleotides line up with TRBD1. Germline lookup yields CDR1 SSHAT and CDR2 FNYEAQ (reference sequence). The CDR3 runs to 17 residues. The CDR3 DNA is TGTGCTAGCAGCTTATCCTGGGACAGGGCGAACACCGGGGAGCTGTTTTTT. It is translated as CASSLSWDRANTGELFF.

The chain combines TRBV19 with TRBJ1-2; D uncertain. From germline, CDR1 is LNHDA and CDR2 SQIVND (reference sequence). The V and J ends lost 8 bases and 8 bases respectively, with 12 bases between them. This CDR3 is 11 amino acids long. The CDR3 region has the DNA TGTGCCAGTCGAAGGGCGCGCGGCTACACCTTC. This sequence encodes CASRRARGYTF.

The rearrangement uses TRBV6-1 and TRBJ1-5; D is unresolved. Germline CDR1 and CDR2: MNHNS and SASEGT. V gave up 8 bases and J gave up 0 bases, with 14 bases separating them. This CDR3 region has 15 residues. The CDR3 sequence is CASRRAAYSNQPQHF. The CDR3 DNA reads TGTGCCAGCCGAAGGGCGGCCTATAGCAATCAGCCCCAGCATTTT.

In its sample, this clonotype was seen once. This chain links TRBV19 with TRBJ2-3, with TRBD2 matching 9 bases. This CDR3 comprises 16 residues. V trimming: 3 bases; J trimming: 2 bases; junction bases outside the gene matches: 6. Germline V gene sequence: CDR1 LNHDA, CDR2 SQIVND (reference sequence). CDR3 protein: CASSMQTSGNTDTQYF. DNA for the CDR3: TGTGCCAGTAGTATGCAGACTAGCGGAAACACAGATACGCAGTATTTT.

The chain recombines TRBV6-2 or TRBV6-3 with TRBJ1-1; D is unresolved. This CDR3 has 13 residues. Germline assignment: CDR1 MNHEY and CDR2 SVGEGT. V was clipped by 2 bases and J by 4 bases, with 8 bases between them. Here the CDR3 reads CASSYGLITEAFF. For the CDR3, the DNA is TGTGCCAGCAGTTACGGGTTGATCACTGAAGCTTTCTTT.

This clonotype is medium-sized. The chain links TRBV19 to TRBJ1-1; no definite D call. This CDR3 contains 13 residues. V was cut by 3 bases and J by 7 bases, with 12 bases left in between. The V gene's germline CDR1 is LNHDA and CDR2 SQIVND (reference sequence). CDR3 sequence: CASSILSGGEAFF. The CDR3 region has the DNA TGTGCCAGTAGTATCTTGTCGGGAGGTGAAGCTTTCTTT. The full variable domain, completed using reference TRBV19 and TRBJ1-1, is DGGITQSPKYLFRKEGQNVTLSCEQNLNHDAMYWYRQDPGQGLRLIYYSQIVNDFQKGDIAEGYSVSREKKESFPLTVTSAQKNPTAFYLCASSILSGGEAFFGQGTRLTVV.

In its sample, this clonotype was seen a few times. The V and J genes are TRBV27 and TRBJ2-3, with 7 bases lining up with TRBD2. V trimming: 8 bases; J trimming: 1 base; junction bases outside the gene matches: 3. The CDR3 length is 13 residues. Germline V gene sequence: CDR1 MNHEY, CDR2 SMNVEV (reference sequence). For the CDR3, the DNA is TGTGCCAGCCGCACTAGCGGCACAGATACGCAGTATTTT. Protein product: CASRTSGTDTQYF.

This chain links TRBV4-2 with TRBJ2-1, with 11 bases aligning to TRBD2. The ends lost 3 bases at V and 2 bases at J; junction bases unmatched: 0. Germline CDR1 LGHNA, CDR2 YNFKEQ. The CDR3 is 15 amino acids. The CDR3 DNA is TGTGCCAGCAGCCAGACTAGCGGGACCTACAATGAGCAGTTCTTC. Translating gives CASSQTSGTYNEQFF.

This clonotype was seen just once. The J gene is TRBJ2-5, the V gene TRBV18; the D gene is possibly TRBD1 (7 bases). V lost 3 bases and J lost 1, with 18 bases in between. CDR1 KGHSH and CDR2 LQKENI come from the germline V gene. There are 17 residues in the CDR3. This chain's CDR3 is CASSPLSQGGRQETQYF. In DNA form, the CDR3 reads TGTGCCAGCTCACCTCTTAGCCAGGGGGGACGCCAAGAGACCCAGTACTTC.

The chain is built from TRBV7-2 and TRBJ2-2; D is uncertain. Germline CDR1 is SGHTA and CDR2 is FQGNSA. V gave up 1 base and J gave up 0 bases, with 9 bases separating them. The CDR3 totals 16 residues. CDR3: CASSLVAPANTGELFF. The CDR3 DNA follows: TGTGCCAGCAGCTTAGTTGCTCCGGCGAACACCGGGGAGCTGTTTTTT.